Below, 16 T cell receptor beta chains from the same sample are listed, as sequenced in a study of blood T cell repertoires in COVID-19. Sequenced by immunoSEQ multiplex PCR; TCRdb stores in-frame clones only, minus some. The table shows some 120,000 clones, with over 70% occurring only once. Sequenced: peripheral blood. These receptors came from a man older than 75 with acute or convalescent COVID-19.

This chain joins TRBV4-1 and TRBJ2-7, with D possibly TRBD2 on 6 matching bases. The CDR3 extends over 17 amino acids. Germline V gives CDR1 MGHRA, CDR2 YSYEKL. V was shortened by 4 bases and J by 0 bases, with 19 bases between the two germline ends. In nucleotides, the CDR3 is TGCGCCAGCAGCCCCGCGGGACGGATTCCCAACTCCTACGAGCAGTACTTC. Translating it yields CASSPAGRIPNSYEQYF.

This chain links TRBV7-8 with TRBJ1-3; 7 positions match TRBD1. After removal of 0 bases from V and 5 bases from J, the junction contained 7 bases not matched to a gene. The CDR3 extends over 16 amino acids. Per the germline V gene, CDR1 is SGHVS and CDR2 is FQNEAQ. CDR3 sequence (DNA): TGTGCCAGCAGCTTAGCTTCACAGGGGCTAAGAAACACCATATATTTT. The encoded protein is CASSLASQGLRNTIYF.

The chain has TRBV29-1 and TRBJ2-2, with 8 bases fitting TRBD2. The V and J ends lost 7 bases and 0 bases, in that order; junction bases with no gene match: 10. Germline lookup yields CDR1 SQVTM and CDR2 ANQGSEA. This CDR3 has 16 residues. CDR3 loop: CSARLAPNTNTGELFF. CDR3 in DNA: TGCAGCGCTCGACTAGCGCCGAACACGAACACCGGGGAGCTGTTTTTT.

The chain couples TRBV4-1 to TRBJ2-2; D is unclear. Germline CDR1 and CDR2: MGHRA and YSYEKL. V was cut by 3 bases and J by 0 bases, with 14 bases left in between. The CDR3 consists of 17 residues. CDR3 bases: TGCGCCAGCAGCCAGATGCTAGGAAGCCCGAACACCGGGGAGCTGTTTTTT. Its translation is CASSQMLGSPNTGELFF.

The CDR3 nucleotides are TGTGCCAGCTCGCCCGGACTAGCGGGGGTAGGAGAGACCCAGTACTTC. It translates to CASSPGLAGVGETQYF. V and J are TRBV18 and TRBJ2-5, with 13 bases fitting TRBD2. This CDR3 contains 16 residues. Trimming removed 6 bases from V and 4 bases from J; junction bases left unmatched: 8. Germline V gene lookup returns CDR1 KGHSH and CDR2 LQKENI.

The CDR3 spells CAISESVAGGPDQETQYF. The CDR3 DNA reads TGTGCCATCAGTGAGTCTGTAGCGGGGGGGCCGGACCAAGAGACCCAGTACTTC. The rearrangement uses TRBV10-3 and TRBJ2-5, with 11 bases matching TRBD2. V lost 0 bases and J lost 0; bases outside the gene matches: 6. Germline values: CDR1 ENHRY, CDR2 SYGVKD. This CDR3 comprises 18 residues.

This chain links TRBV24-1 with TRBJ1-2; D is possibly TRBD1 (5 bases). CDR1 is KGHDR, CDR2 SFDVKD, per germline. Trimming pared 4 bases from V and 3 bases from J, leaving 14 bases between. This CDR3 has 15 amino acids. This CDR3 reads CATSDRTRGDYGYTF. For the CDR3, the DNA is TGTGCCACCAGTGACCGGACTCGGGGGGACTATGGCTACACCTTC.

This clone was picked up a small number of times. V gene TRBV7-2 combines with J gene TRBJ1-1; D unresolved. The V end lost 2 bases, the J end lost 3 bases, and 7 bases lay between the germline ends. CDR3 size: 13 residues. Germline values: CDR1 SGHTA, CDR2 FQGNSA. CDR3 nucleotides: TGTGCCAGCAGCTTAATTCAGGACACTGAAGCTTTCTTT. Residues: CASSLIQDTEAFF.

This clone was detected only once. The CDR3 sequence: CAWSRDTNFEQYF. The CDR3 DNA reads TGTGCCTGGAGCCGAGACACCAACTTCGAGCAGTACTTC. V is TRBV30 and J is TRBJ2-7, with unresolved D. Deletions cut 3 bases from V and 6 bases from J, with 15 bases between. There are 13 residues in the CDR3. CDR1 GTSNPN and CDR2 SVGIG come from the germline V gene (reference sequence).

The rearrangement links TRBV6-6 to TRBJ2-1, with 7 positions matching TRBD1. The CDR3 runs to 16 residues. The ends lost 3 bases at V and 0 bases at J; junction bases unmatched: 5. Germline V CDR1 and CDR2: MNHNY, SVGAGI (reference sequence). CDR3 DNA sequence: TGTGCCAGCAGTTATCCCCCAGGGGGCTCCTACAATGAGCAGTTCTTC. Translating gives CASSYPPGGSYNEQFF.

This chain connects TRBV6-2 or TRBV6-3 to TRBJ1-1; D remains ambiguous. Germline lookup yields CDR1 MNHEY and CDR2 SVGEGT. Trimming removed 2 bases at V and 0 bases at J, with 4 bases between. The CDR3 loop spans 13 amino acids. DNA for the CDR3: TGTGCCAGCAGTTACATCTTGAACACTGAAGCTTTCTTT. Residues: CASSYILNTEAFF.

The chain couples TRBV5-4 to TRBJ2-1; 7 bases map to TRBD2. This CDR3 contains 12 residues. V lost 3 bases, J lost 12 bases, and 6 bases stayed unmatched. Germline V CDR1 and CDR2: SGHNT, YYREEE (reference sequence). The CDR3: CASSWGGKGQFF. The CDR3 region has the DNA TGTGCCAGCAGCTGGGGGGGGAAAGGGCAGTTCTTC.

This clone appeared a few times. CDR3 loop: CASSVRQGMRQPQHF. CDR3 DNA sequence: TGTGCCAGCAGCGTACGACAGGGGATGAGGCAGCCCCAGCATTTT. The chain links TRBV7-2 to TRBJ1-5, with 8 nucleotides matching TRBD1. CDR1 and CDR2 from the germline V gene are SGHTA and FQGNSA. With V trimmed by 5 bases and J by 7 bases, 10 bases remained unmatched. This CDR3 has 15 residues.

V and J are TRBV3-1 (or the pseudogene TRBV3-2) and TRBJ2-5; 8 nucleotides line up with TRBD1. V shed 0 bases, J shed 4 bases, and the junction held 1 base outside the gene matches. CDR3 size: 14 residues. From germline, CDR1 is LGHDT and CDR2 YNNKEL (reference sequence). CDR3 in DNA: TGTGCCAGCAGCCAAGATACAGGGGGAGAGACCCAGTACTTC. The encoded protein is CASSQDTGGETQYF.

The CDR3 spells CASSPEQTARGGYTF. The CDR3, as DNA: TGTGCCAGCTCACCGGAACAGACGGCTCGGGGGGGCTACACCTTC. The V and J genes are TRBV18 and TRBJ1-2; TRBD1 might be the D (5 bases). CDR1 is KGHSH and CDR2 is LQKENI in the germline V gene. The CDR3 is 15 amino acids. V was cut by 3 bases and J by 8 bases, with 19 bases left in between.

The V and J genes are TRBV19 and TRBJ1-5, with unresolved D. The CDR3 length is 15 residues. The germline gives CDR1 LNHDA, CDR2 SQIVND (reference sequence). V was shortened by 1 base and J by 7 bases, with 14 bases between the two germline ends. For the CDR3, the DNA is TGTGCCAGTAGTATAGGTGAGGGTGGAAGGCAGCCCCAGCATTTT. Protein sequence: CASSIGEGGRQPQHF.